This T cell receptor beta chain was sequenced during a study of T cells in Graves' hyperthyroidism and ophthalmopathy. Details on this clonotype: Its antigen is as yet unknown.

It was RNA transcripts that yielded the amplified TCR beta CDR3 regions. A first-round RT-PCR of the TCR CDR3 used the HTBI primer set. TCRdb reprocessed the multiplex PCR reads with MiXCR, giving one entry per CDR3 protein. Of about 840,000 distinct CDR3 sequences listed, around 38% are singletons. Regarding the study as a whole: Most thyroid-expanded clonotypes above 0.001 were also found in blood. Using 13 V-J features, a model discriminated ophthalmopathy from stable hyperthyroidism. Ophthalmopathy, which appeared later, was predicted by the model a median roughly 6.6 months before onset.

CDR3 size: 15 residues. CDR1 is SNHLY, CDR2 FYNNEI, per germline. V was pared by 0 bases and J by 1 base, with 10 bases between. The specimen sequenced was blood. This receptor was taken from a man younger than 30 with Graves' hyperthyroidism. V gene TRBV2 combines with J gene TRBJ2-7; no reliable D call. CDR3 amino acids: CASSEARMASYEQYF. DNA for the CDR3: TGTGCCAGCAGTGAAGCGAGGATGGCGTCCTACGAGCAGTACTTC. Looking up the rest from reference TRBV2 and TRBJ2-7 gives the full variable domain: EPEVTQTPSHQVTQMGQEVILRCVPISNHLYFYWYRQILGQKVEFLVSFYNNEISEKSEIFDDQFSVERPDGSNFTLKIRSTKLEDSAMYFCASSEARMASYEQYFGPGTRLTVT.